This TCR beta chain originates from a study of T cells after yellow fever vaccination. Template switching by 5'RACE produced TCR cDNA, adding a universal primer site and UMIs. One entry per CDR3 protein, called by TCRdb with MiXCR from the 5' RACE reads. There are 450,000 to 600,000 distinct CDR3 sequences in the sample; about a sixth occur only once, and 15% to 20% lies in the top ten. Trimming removed 0 bases at V and 5 bases at J, with 9 bases between. Germline assignment: CDR1 SGDLS and CDR2 YYNGEE. This CDR3 comprises 14 residues. This TCR came from a man aged 18 to 30 who received the YFV17D yellow fever vaccine. The chain links TRBV9 to TRBJ1-5; D remains ambiguous. Sample: PBMCs, taken 4 to 5 days after the first yellow fever vaccination. Written as DNA, the CDR3 is TGTGCCAGCAGCGTAGAAGGTCGATATCAGCCCCAGCATTTT. Encoded protein: CASSVEGRYQPQHF.